The clone carrying this TCR beta chain was counted at least ten times. Its specificity is unknown. The read gets to within 3 residues of the CDR3 end, and the germline J gene fills in the rest. This table comes from immunoSEQ multiplex PCR, and its TCRdb copy is limited to in-frame clones, with some not included. The sample gives about 74,000 clones, none seen only once, and the top ten clones hold 0.75% to 1%. This record belongs to a study of T cell clonality in common variable immunodeficiency. Study findings and constraints: Shared TCRbeta clones were fewer between CVID subjects than controls. In common variable immunodeficiency, TCR beta chains reportedly carried fewer deletions and N-nucleotide insertions.

This CDR3 region has 17 residues. V was clipped by 3 bases and J by 3 bases, with 18 bases between them. This receptor was taken from a person aged 18-69 years in good health. Source material: peripheral blood mononuclear cells. This chain uses TRBV12-3 or TRBV12-4 with TRBJ2-1; D possibly corresponds to TRBD1 (5 bases). The covered CDR3 bases are TGTGCCAGCAGTTTCAGCTTACAGGATAACCACTACAATGAG. As protein: CASSFSLQDNHYNE. The whole CDR3 sequence is CASSFSLQDNHYNEQFF.